One and the same sample provided the 10 T cell receptor beta chains below, sequenced in a study of response to subunit inactivated influenza vaccine. TCRdb fed the RT-PCR reads into MiXCR, producing one record per CDR3 protein. Found here are around 710,000 distinct CDR3 sequences, approximately 15% of them singletons; the top ten hold around 7.3%. The specimen comprised PBMCs from blood, sampled around 15 days before vaccination. The receptors stem from a man aged 45-65 years who received an inactivated influenza vaccine.

The J gene is TRBJ2-1, the V gene TRBV6-2 or TRBV6-3, with D unclear. Germline assignment: CDR1 MNHEY and CDR2 SVGEGT. This CDR3 contains 12 residues. Trimming left V 7 bases short and J 7 bases short, with 11 bases between. For the CDR3, the DNA is TGTGCCAGCAACAACCTGGTAAATGAGCAGTTCTTC. Its protein product is CASNNLVNEQFF.

This clonotype has a single count. The chain couples TRBV12-3 or TRBV12-4 to TRBJ2-2; D possibly corresponds to TRBD2 (5 bases). This CDR3 comprises 17 residues. V lost 6 bases and J 0 bases, leaving 17 bases between the germline ends. CDR3 coding DNA: TGTGCCAGCAGCAGATATACCGGGGTCGCGAACACCGGGGAGCTGTTTTTT. Translation: CASSRYTGVANTGELFF.

This rearrangement joins TRBV5-1 to TRBJ2-6; D is possibly TRBD1 or TRBD2 (5 bases each). The CDR3 contains 18 residues. Germline V CDR1 and CDR2: SGHRS, YFSETQ. The ends were cut back, 0 bases at V and 0 bases at J, with 13 bases in the middle. CDR3 loop: CASSLGGTESSGANVLTF. In DNA form, the CDR3 reads TGCGCCAGCAGCTTGGGGGGGACGGAGAGCTCTGGGGCCAACGTCCTGACTTTC.

The chain carries TRBV28 and TRBJ2-7, with TRBD2 matching over 11 bases. This CDR3 contains 15 residues. V shed 1 base, J shed 2 bases, and the junction held 1 base outside the gene matches. The germline gives CDR1 MDHEN, CDR2 SYDVKM. The CDR3 reads CASSLLLAGAYEQYF. The CDR3 DNA follows: TGTGCCAGCAGTTTATTACTAGCGGGAGCCTACGAGCAGTACTTC.

The V gene is TRBV6-5, the J gene TRBJ1-1; D ambiguous. V lost 2 bases and J 9 bases, leaving 28 bases between the germline ends. The germline gives CDR1 MNHEY, CDR2 SVGAGI. The CDR3 is made up of 18 amino acids. The CDR3 DNA is TGTGCCAGCAGTTACATCAGCTTTGACCCAAGTGGAGGGTCCAAAGCTTTCTTT. This codes for CASSYISFDPSGGSKAFF.

V is TRBV20-1 and J is TRBJ2-5, with 8 bases lining up with TRBD1. With V trimmed by 0 bases and J by 3 bases, 6 bases remained unmatched. The CDR3 extends over 15 amino acids. Germline-derived CDR1 and CDR2 are DFQATT and SNEGSKA (reference sequence). Here the CDR3 reads CSARDIQGVKETQYF. CDR3 sequence (DNA): TGCAGTGCTAGAGATATACAGGGGGTAAAAGAGACCCAGTACTTC.

The rearrangement joins TRBV5-6 to TRBJ2-3; no clear D. With 3 bases removed from V and 4 bases from J, the gap between germline ends came to 12 bases. CDR1 and CDR2 from the germline V gene are SGHDT and YYEEEE. The CDR3 extends over 14 amino acids. The DNA for the CDR3 is TGTGCCAGCAGCTCACGAGCTGGGGCAGATACGCAGTATTTT. Amino acids: CASSSRAGADTQYF.

The J gene is TRBJ1-2, the V gene TRBV12-3 or TRBV12-4; a weak D match, TRBD1 (5 bases). CDR3 length: 15 residues. The V end was cut by 6 bases, the J end by 5 bases, with 19 bases between. Written as DNA, the CDR3 is TGTGCCAGCAGAAACAGCAATGTGGGGGTATATGGCTACACCTTC. Its protein is CASRNSNVGVYGYTF.

The sample holds many counts of this clonotype. The chain carries TRBV4-3 and TRBJ2-7, with 7 bases identical to TRBD1. CDR3 length: 14 amino acids. The germline gives CDR1 LGHNA, CDR2 YSLEER. Losses at the gene ends were 5 bases for V and 1 base for J; bases not matched to a gene: 5. In DNA, the CDR3 is TGCGCCAGCAGCTACGACAGGGATTCCTACGAGCAGTACTTC. Protein sequence: CASSYDRDSYEQYF.

The chain carries TRBV5-6 and TRBJ2-7; 7 positions match TRBD1. Germline CDR1 SGHDT, CDR2 YYEEEE. The V and J ends lost 4 bases and 1 base, in that order; junction bases with no gene match: 8. The CDR3 extends over 15 amino acids. The chain's CDR3 is CASSGGQSFSYEQYF. CDR3 nucleotides: TGTGCCAGCAGCGGGGGACAGAGTTTTTCCTACGAGCAGTACTTC.